The T cell receptor (beta chain) described here comes from a study of T cell responses to AZD1222 COVID-19 vaccine. Points from the study as a whole: The reported proportion of spike-specific TCRs targeting unmutated variant regions was nearly half. Spike-specific TCR breadth and depth rose after two AZD1222 doses. The span of vaccine-associated CD4 TCRs extended across spike, with dominance at 160-218 and 743-854. Clonal diversity may have been underestimated, and the donors were mostly white British, with more females than males.

With regard to this clone: Its antigen remains unidentified.

Generated by immunoSEQ multiplex PCR, the TCRdb table keeps only in-frame clones and is missing some. The sample consists of some 110,000 clones, more than 75% of them appearing once. V was trimmed by 0 bases and J by 3 bases, leaving 6 bases between them. Germline V gene sequence: CDR1 SGHTS, CDR2 YDEGEE. The CDR3 has 13 residues. The rearrangement links TRBV5-8 to TRBJ1-2; D not resolved. The origin of this receptor is an adult in good health. Sequencing used peripheral blood, obtained on day 0 of AZD1222 vaccination. The CDR3 DNA is TGTGCCAGCAGCTTGGGGGTACACTATGGCTACACCTTC. This encodes CASSLGVHYGYTF. Variable domain in full (rest from reference TRBV5-8 and TRBJ1-2): EAGVTQSPTHLIKTRGQQATLRCSPISGHTSVYWYQQALGLGLQFLLWYDEGEERNRGNFPPRFSGRQFPNYSSELNVNALELEDSALYLCASSLGVHYGYTFGSGTRLTVV.